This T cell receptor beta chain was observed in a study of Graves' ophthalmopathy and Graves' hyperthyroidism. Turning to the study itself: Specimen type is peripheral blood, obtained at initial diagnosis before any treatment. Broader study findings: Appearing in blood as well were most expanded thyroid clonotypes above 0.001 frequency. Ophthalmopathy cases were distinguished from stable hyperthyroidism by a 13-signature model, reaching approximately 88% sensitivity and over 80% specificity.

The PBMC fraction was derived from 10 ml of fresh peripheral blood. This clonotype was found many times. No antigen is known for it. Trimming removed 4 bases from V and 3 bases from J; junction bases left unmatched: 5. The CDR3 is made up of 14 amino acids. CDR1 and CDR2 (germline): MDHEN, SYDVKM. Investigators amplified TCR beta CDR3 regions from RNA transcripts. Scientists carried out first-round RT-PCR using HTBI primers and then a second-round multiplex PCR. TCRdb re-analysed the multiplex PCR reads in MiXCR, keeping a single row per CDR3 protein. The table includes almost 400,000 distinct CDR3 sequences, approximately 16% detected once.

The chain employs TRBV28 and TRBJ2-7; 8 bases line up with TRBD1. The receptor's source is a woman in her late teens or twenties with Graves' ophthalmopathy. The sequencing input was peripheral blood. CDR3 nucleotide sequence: TGTGCCAGCAGTTCTACAGGGGGACTCTACGAGCAGTACTTC. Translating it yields CASSSTGGLYEQYF.